The 21 T cell receptor beta chains reported below all come from one sample, sequenced in a study of response to subunit inactivated influenza vaccine (dated by TCRdb to 2016 to 2018). The receptor library was made with RT-PCR. Sequencer: Illumina HiSeq 2500. TCRdb applied fastp at Q25 and MiXCR to the public reads, then kept only in-frame beta chains. Entries that share a CDR3 protein sequence are merged under the most common genes and DNA. The sample table holds roughly 700,000 distinct CDR3 sequences, of which 14% were seen once. The ten biggest clones cover roughly 6.4% of the sample. The specimen comprised PBMCs from blood, sampled roughly 15 days before vaccination. These receptors were obtained from a middle-aged man who received an inactivated influenza vaccine. Donor details come from another sample of the same person, matched by shared clones.

This clonotype was detected a few times. V usage is TRBV15 and J usage is TRBJ2-7; 9 bases align to TRBD1. J gave up 4 bases and V 4 bases, and 5 bases lay outside the gene matches. CDR3 length: 14 residues. Germline V gene sequence: CDR1 LNHNV, CDR2 YYDKDF (reference sequence). The CDR3 loop reads CATSTPDRGYEQYF. CDR3 DNA: TGTGCCACCAGCACTCCGGACAGGGGTTACGAGCAGTACTTC. Looking up the rest from reference TRBV15 and TRBJ2-7 gives the full variable domain: DAMVIQNPRYQVTQFGKPVTLSCSQTLNHNVMYWYQQKSSQAPKLLFHYYDKDFNNEADTPDNFQSRRPNTSFCFLDIRSPGLGDTAMYLCATSTPDRGYEQYFGPGTRLTVT.

This rearrangement joins TRBV20-1 to TRBJ1-1; possible D gene TRBD1, 5 bases. This CDR3 contains 13 residues. Trimming shortened V by 6 bases and J by 5 bases, and 16 bases separated the two germline ends. Germline CDR1 is DFQATT and CDR2 is SNEGSKA (reference sequence). The CDR3 DNA reads as TGCAGTGCCCACAGGCTGAGGCAAACTGAAGCTTTCTTT. Its protein is CSAHRLRQTEAFF.

The V and J genes are TRBV9 and TRBJ1-1, with TRBD1 matching over 7 bases. Per the germline V gene, CDR1 is SGDLS and CDR2 is YYNGEE. The CDR3 length is 14 residues. J was trimmed by 5 bases and V by 4 bases; bases with no gene match: 8. The CDR3 DNA sequence: TGTGCCAGCAGCTGGGGACAGACTGTAACTGAAGCTTTCTTT. The encoded protein is CASSWGQTVTEAFF.

Worth noting for this clonotype: A much more abundant neighbour one base away suggests this may be a read error. This chain links TRBV14 with TRBJ2-5; 8 bases are a match to TRBD2. This CDR3 comprises 17 residues. Looked up from germline, CDR1 is SGHDN and CDR2 is FVKESK. CDR3 in DNA: TGTTCCAGCAGCCAAGAATCCGGGAGGGGTCCAGGAGAGACCCAGTACTTC. Translation: CSSSQESGRGPGETQYF.

This clonotype has just a few counts. This chain connects TRBV6-2 or TRBV6-3 to TRBJ2-7, with TRBD2 matching over 10 bases. The J segment lost 5 bases and the V segment lost 0 bases, leaving 7 bases of the junction unmatched. CDR3 size: 16 residues. CDR1 and CDR2 from the germline V gene are MNHEY and SVGEGT. The CDR3 DNA reads TGTGCCAGCAGTTACTCGCCCCTAGCGGGAGTCCACGAGCAGTACTTC. Its translation: CASSYSPLAGVHEQYF.

This clonotype appeared a few times. V is TRBV11-2 and J is TRBJ2-7; 7 bases fit TRBD2. There are 14 residues in the CDR3. Trimming at V came to 3 bases and at J to 2 bases, leaving 4 bases not matched to a gene. CDR1 is SGHAT and CDR2 is FQNNGV in the germline V gene. The CDR3 bases are TGTGCCAGCAGCTTGGGGGGGTACCCCTACGAGCAGTACTTC. Translation gives CASSLGGYPYEQYF.

This clonotype showed up just a few times. The chain is built from TRBV20-1 and TRBJ1-2; D is undetermined. Germline-derived CDR1 and CDR2 are DFQATT and SNEGSKA (reference sequence). The CDR3 covers 11 residues. V gave up 2 bases and J gave up 14 bases, with 15 bases separating them. Written as DNA, the CDR3 is TGCAGTGCTAGAATTGGGATATCCCCTACCTTC. This translates into CSARIGISPTF.

This clonotype was seen repeatedly, ten times or more. The chain has TRBV10-3 and TRBJ2-3, with a possible D match to TRBD1 (5 bases). There are 15 residues in the CDR3. CDR1 and CDR2 (germline): ENHRY, SYGVKD. The V end was cut by 6 bases, the J end by 2 bases, with 15 bases between. CDR3 region: CAIRAGDRNTDTQYF. The CDR3 nucleotides read TGTGCCATCAGGGCCGGAGACAGAAACACAGATACGCAGTATTTT.

This clonotype turned up a few times. The chain uses TRBV12-3 or TRBV12-4 and TRBJ2-2, with D maybe TRBD1 (5 bases). The CDR3 is 13 amino acids. Trimming took 8 bases from V and 1 from J, leaving 8 bases between them. CDR3 amino acids: CASYTGNTGELFF. DNA of the CDR3: TGTGCCAGCTATACAGGGAACACCGGGGAGCTGTTTTTT.

The CDR3 region is CASSPWTGGGVTEAFF. The CDR3 DNA reads TGTGCCAGCAGTCCCTGGACAGGGGGCGGTGTCACTGAAGCTTTCTTT. The V and J genes are TRBV12-3 or TRBV12-4 and TRBJ1-1; TRBD1 matches at 11 bases. The CDR3 length is 16 residues. V lost 5 bases, J lost 4 bases, and 9 bases stayed unmatched.

This clonotype was detected ten times or more. The chain employs TRBV5-5 and TRBJ1-5; no definite D call. The CDR3 is 13 amino acids. The ends were cut back, 0 bases at V and 10 bases at J, with 11 bases in the middle. In germline, CDR1 is SGHKS, CDR2 YYEKEE (reference sequence). CDR3 coding DNA: TGTGCCAGCAGCTTGGAGCTGGGCCATCCCCAGCATTTT. This encodes CASSLELGHPQHF.

This clonotype turned up a few times. J is TRBJ2-5 and V is TRBV2; a possible D gene is TRBD2 (5 bases). V lost 0 bases to trimming and J lost 4 bases, with 9 bases between them. This CDR3 is 14 amino acids long. Germline lookup yields CDR1 SNHLY and CDR2 FYNNEI. CDR3 loop: CASSEAGAGETQYF. The CDR3 DNA reads as TGTGCCAGCAGTGAAGCGGGAGCAGGAGAGACCCAGTACTTC.

V gene TRBV2 combines with J gene TRBJ1-1; D not certain. Deletions cut 8 bases from V and 0 bases from J, with 10 bases between. The CDR3 has 13 amino acids. The V gene's germline CDR1 is SNHLY and CDR2 FYNNEI. The CDR3 region is CASQVGVNTEAFF. The CDR3 DNA is TGTGCCAGCCAGGTGGGAGTGAACACTGAAGCTTTCTTT.

This clonotype came up a few times. The gene calls are TRBV5-1 and TRBJ2-1; unclear D gene. The CDR3 length is 14 residues. V gave up 0 bases and J gave up 4 bases, with 8 bases separating them. Germline CDR1 reads SGHRS; CDR2 reads YFSETQ. CDR3 in amino acids: CASSLAVFYNEQFF. As DNA, the CDR3 is TGCGCCAGCAGCTTGGCGGTTTTTTACAATGAGCAGTTCTTC.

The chain joins TRBV20-1 to TRBJ2-7; 13 nucleotides line up with TRBD2. J lost 6 bases, V lost 3 bases, and 2 bases had no gene match. The CDR3 covers 13 residues. Germline values: CDR1 DFQATT, CDR2 SNEGSKA (reference sequence). CDR3 loop: CSASRLAGGEQYF. The CDR3 DNA reads as TGCAGTGCTAGTCGACTAGCGGGGGGCGAGCAGTACTTC.

This chain links TRBV9 with TRBJ2-3, with unresolved D. The CDR3 sequence is 15 residues long. The germline CDR1 and CDR2 sequences are SGDLS and YYNGEE. With 0 bases removed from V and 5 bases from J, the gap between germline ends came to 13 bases. The CDR3 DNA follows: TGTGCCAGCAGCGTAGTAGGTCCCGGCATAGATACGCAGTATTTT. Protein product: CASSVVGPGIDTQYF.

This clonotype was counted at least ten times. This chain uses TRBV4-2 with TRBJ2-7; D unresolved. This CDR3 has 13 amino acids. Trimming stripped 0 bases from V and 0 bases from J, with 3 bases between. Germline V gene data show CDR1 as LGHNA and CDR2 as YNFKEQ. CDR3 nucleotides: TGTGCCAGCAGCCAAGATAGCTCCTACGAGCAGTACTTC. Translated: CASSQDSSYEQYF.

The rearrangement uses TRBV4-1 and TRBJ1-6; the match to TRBD1 covers 9 bases. Trimming removed 1 base from V and 13 bases from J; junction bases left unmatched: 5. The CDR3 loop spans 14 amino acids. CDR1 MGHRA and CDR2 YSYEKL come from the germline V gene. The CDR3 DNA reads TGCGCCAGCAGCCAAGGACAGGGGGATCGTCCCCTCCACTTT. Protein: CASSQGQGDRPLHF.

The rearrangement links TRBV6-7 to TRBJ2-1; D is perhaps TRBD1 or TRBD2 (5 bases each). TRBV6-7 has ORF status, its function being uncertain. CDR3 length equals 18 residues. Trimming removed 2 bases from V and 10 bases from J, with 27 bases in between. CDR3 region: CASSYPRSSDGTPREQFF. The CDR3 DNA is TGTGCCAGCAGTTACCCTCGTTCATCGGACGGGACGCCGAGGGAGCAGTTCTTC.

The rearrangement links TRBV7-9 to TRBJ2-1; D is ambiguous. The CDR3 runs 12 residues. The germline gives CDR1 SEHNR, CDR2 FQNEAQ (reference sequence). Trimming left V 0 bases short and J 9 bases short, with 6 bases between. CDR3 sequence (DNA): TGTGCCAGCAGCTTAGCTCCCAGTGAGCAGTTCTTC. Amino acids: CASSLAPSEQFF.

The J gene is TRBJ2-7, the V gene TRBV4-3, with D perhaps TRBD2 (5 bases). V was pared by 0 bases and J by 7 bases, with 13 bases between. CDR1 is LGHNA, CDR2 YSLEER, per germline. The CDR3 runs to 14 residues. CDR3 coding DNA: TGCGCCAGCAGCCAAGAACGGGGTACGCGTGAGCAGTACTTC. Residues: CASSQERGTREQYF.